Presented here are 10 T cell receptor beta chains from one specimen sequenced in a study of T cell responses to AZD1222 COVID-19 vaccine. Clones were sequenced by immunoSEQ multiplex PCR, and TCRdb holds only the in-frame ones, with some missing. The repertoire consists of 90,000 to 110,000 clones, with nearly 90% occurring once and the leading ten covering approximately 15%. Sequenced material: peripheral blood, taken on day 0 of AZD1222 vaccination. The receptors were gathered from an adult in good health.

The chain joins TRBV11-2 to TRBJ1-4; D is uncertain. The germline V and J ends were trimmed by 5 bases and 0 bases, with 10 bases remaining between them. CDR3 size: 15 residues. Germline CDR1 and CDR2: SGHAT and FQNNGV. CDR3 DNA sequence: TGTGCCAGCAGCCCAGGTCCGACAACTAATGAAAAACTGTTTTTT. As protein: CASSPGPTTNEKLFF.

This clone was picked up one time. The chain couples TRBV6-5 to TRBJ1-6, with 8 bases matching TRBD1. CDR1 is MNHEY, CDR2 SVGAGI, per germline. The J segment lost 7 bases and the V segment lost 6 bases, leaving 8 bases of the junction unmatched. The CDR3 is made up of 15 amino acids. CDR3 sequence: CASRPTRDRNSPLHF. The CDR3 DNA is TGTGCCAGCAGACCCACTAGGGACAGGAATTCACCCCTCCACTTT.

J is TRBJ1-6 and V is TRBV2, with TRBD1 matching over 10 bases. Per the germline V gene, CDR1 is SNHLY and CDR2 is FYNNEI. This CDR3 is built from 15 residues. V shed 3 bases and J 9 bases; nucleotides not matched to a gene: 5. In DNA, the CDR3 is TGTGCCAGCAGTGATGTAGGACAGGGGGGTTCACCCCTCCACTTT. It specifies CASSDVGQGGSPLHF. Based on the CDR3 plus reference TRBV2 and TRBJ1-6, the full variable domain is EPEVTQTPSHQVTQMGQEVILRCVPISNHLYFYWYRQILGQKVEFLVSFYNNEISEKSEIFDDQFSVERPDGSNFTLKIRSTKLEDSAMYFCASSDVGQGGSPLHFGNGTRLTVT.

The V call is TRBV6-5, the J call TRBJ2-5; tentatively, D is TRBD1 (6 bases). Germline V CDR1 and CDR2: MNHEY, SVGAGI. V lost 7 bases and J 1 base, leaving 10 bases between the germline ends. The CDR3 spans 13 residues. CDR3 residues: CASTRTVQETQYF. CDR3 DNA sequence: TGTGCCAGCACCCGGACAGTCCAAGAGACCCAGTACTTC.

The chain joins TRBV9 to TRBJ2-3, with TRBD2 identical over 7 bases. The V segment lost 4 bases and the J segment 1 base; nucleotides outside the gene matches: 6. This CDR3 is 15 amino acids long. Per the germline V gene, CDR1 is SGDLS and CDR2 is YYNGEE. The CDR3 DNA is TGTGCCAGCAGCAGCGCGGGAGCGGGCACAGATACGCAGTATTTT. Amino acid sequence: CASSSAGAGTDTQYF.

This rearrangement joins TRBV2 to TRBJ1-2; D uncertain. Per the germline V gene, CDR1 is SNHLY and CDR2 is FYNNEI. This CDR3 region has 13 residues. The ends were cut back, 6 bases at V and 4 bases at J, with 12 bases in the middle. The CDR3 DNA reads TGTGCCAGCAGCCAAACGGGGATCTATGGCTACACCTTC. Its translation: CASSQTGIYGYTF.

This chain links TRBV19 with TRBJ2-5; 7 nucleotides match TRBD1. Trimming cost V 1 base and J 2 bases; bases outside gene matches: 7. CDR3 length equals 16 residues. From germline, CDR1 is LNHDA and CDR2 SQIVND (reference sequence). CDR3 residues: CASSIGKRGRQETQYF. Here the CDR3 DNA reads TGTGCCAGTAGTATAGGGAAAAGGGGGCGACAAGAGACCCAGTACTTC.

This clone was seen more than once but under ten times. The chain couples TRBV6-2 or TRBV6-3 to TRBJ2-1, with TRBD2 identical over 12 bases. V lost 2 bases to trimming and J lost 5 bases; unmatched junction nucleotides: 10. CDR1 is MNHEY and CDR2 is SVGEGT in the germline V gene. This CDR3 has 18 residues. CDR3 amino acids: CASSYRLSSGGANNEQFF. Written as DNA, the CDR3 is TGTGCCAGCAGTTACCGGCTATCTAGCGGGGGGGCCAACAATGAGCAGTTCTTC.

The table lists this clone with a few counts. The V gene is TRBV5-4, the J gene TRBJ2-7; D call uncertain. Trimming shortened V by 0 bases and J by 2 bases, and 12 bases separated the two germline ends. There are 15 residues in the CDR3. From germline, CDR1 is SGHNT and CDR2 YYREEE (reference sequence). CDR3 sequence (DNA): TGTGCCAGCAGCTTGGGACCTTCCGGGCCCTACGAGCAGTACGTC. It codes for CASSLGPSGPYEQYV.

The rearrangement links TRBV14 to TRBJ2-7, with D perhaps TRBD1 (6 bases). From germline, CDR1 is SGHDN and CDR2 FVKESK. The V end lost 2 bases, the J end lost 3 bases, and 8 bases lay between the germline ends. There are 13 residues in the CDR3. The CDR3 spells CASSQLQGYEQYV. The CDR3 nucleotides read TGTGCCAGCAGCCAACTACAGGGCTACGAGCAGTACGTC.